These 2 T cell receptor beta chains were all obtained from the same sample, sequenced in a study of blood T cell repertoires in COVID-19. Method: immunoSEQ multiplex PCR; TCRdb's copy keeps in-frame clones and lacks some. The repertoire holds about 240,000 clones, with around 89% as singletons. The sequenced sample was PBMCs or T cells enriched from blood (not recorded which). Source of these receptors: a woman aged 25 to 39 who had recovered from COVID-19.

J is TRBJ2-7 and V is TRBV7-9; possibly TRBD2 for D (5 bases). Germline assignment: CDR1 SEHNR and CDR2 FQNEAQ (reference sequence). Trimming took off 6 bases at V and 2 bases at J, with 20 bases between the two ends. The CDR3 has 16 amino acids. The CDR3 reads CASSPREGLGAYEQYF. The DNA of the CDR3 is TGTGCCAGCAGTCCTCGGGAAGGACTGGGCGCCTACGAGCAGTACTTC.

The J gene is TRBJ2-7, the V gene TRBV9; 9 bases line up with TRBD1. CDR3 length: 15 amino acids. The junction had 10 bases not matched to a gene; V was cut back by 4 bases and J by 5 bases. Germline CDR1 SGDLS, CDR2 YYNGEE. The CDR3 nucleotides are TGTGCCAGCAGCCCCCAAGGGACAGGGATCGACGAGCAGTACTTC. Protein product: CASSPQGTGIDEQYF.